The 24 T cell receptor beta chains presented below share a single source sample, sequenced in a study of follicular helper T cells after annual influenza vaccination. Generated by immunoSEQ multiplex PCR, the TCRdb table keeps only in-frame clones and is missing some. Among thousands of clones listed, nearly 85% were seen once. Time point given: 2015-2016 season, pre-vaccination. The sample here was CXCR5+ CD38- circulating T follicular helper cells from blood, taken on the day of influenza vaccination. The subset was: circulating Tfh, non-naive CD4+CXCR5+PD-1+ (ICOS+CD38+ or ICOS-CD38-). All receptors derive from an adult who received the influenza vaccine.

The V and J genes are TRBV14 and TRBJ2-5, with 11 bases lining up with TRBD2. The CDR3 runs 15 residues. Germline CDR1 reads SGHDN; CDR2 reads FVKESK. The junction had 4 bases not matched to a gene; V was cut back by 5 bases and J by 2 bases. CDR3 loop: CASSKLAGGQETQYF. CDR3 nucleotide sequence: TGTGCCAGCAGCAAGCTAGCGGGAGGTCAAGAGACCCAGTACTTC. Full variable domain (remainder filled in from reference TRBV14 and TRBJ2-5): EAGVTQFPSHSVIEKGQTVTLRCDPISGHDNLYWYRRVMGKEIKFLLHFVKESKQDESGMPNNRFLAERTGGTYSTLKVQPAELEDSGVYFCASSKLAGGQETQYFGPGTRLLVL.

A single count supports this clone. This chain links TRBV5-1 with TRBJ2-7; 9 nucleotides line up with TRBD1. This CDR3 comprises 14 residues. Germline V gene lookup returns CDR1 SGHRS and CDR2 YFSETQ. Unmatched junction bases numbered 8, after V lost 7 bases and J lost 3 bases. CDR3 residues: CASGLGDRVYEQYF. The CDR3 DNA sequence: TGCGCCAGCGGGTTAGGGGACAGGGTCTACGAGCAGTACTTC.

The V gene is TRBV6-1, the J gene TRBJ2-7, with D perhaps TRBD1 (5 bases). Germline V gives CDR1 MNHNS, CDR2 SASEGT. V was shortened by 6 bases and J by 0 bases, with 9 bases between the two germline ends. The CDR3 is 13 amino acids. The CDR3 is CASRAQASYEQYF. In DNA, the CDR3 is TGTGCCAGCAGGGCACAGGCCTCCTACGAGCAGTACTTC.

The CDR3 DNA reads as TGTGCCAGCTCACTACAAGAGACCCAGTACTTC. The encoded protein is CASSLQETQYF. This chain connects TRBV18 to TRBJ2-5; no reliable D call. V dropped 4 bases and J dropped 2 bases, with 2 bases sitting between them. The CDR3 runs to 11 residues. The germline gives CDR1 KGHSH, CDR2 LQKENI.

The V gene is TRBV5-4, the J gene TRBJ2-7; maybe TRBD1 (6 bases). Trimming pared 9 bases from V and 3 bases from J, leaving 13 bases between. Germline V CDR1 and CDR2: SGHNT, YYREEE (reference sequence). The CDR3 is made up of 12 amino acids. The CDR3 region is CATGQFGYEQYF. The CDR3 DNA reads TGTGCCACGGGACAATTCGGCTACGAGCAGTACTTC.

V gene TRBV30 combines with J gene TRBJ2-5; 9 nucleotides agree with TRBD2. CDR3 length equals 13 residues. After removal of 8 bases from V and 5 bases from J, the junction contained 9 bases not matched to a gene. CDR1 is GTSNPN and CDR2 is SVGIG in the germline V gene (reference sequence). In DNA form, the CDR3 reads TGTGCCCAATCTGCGGGAGGGTGGGAGACCCAGTACTTC. This translates into CAQSAGGWETQYF.

The chain couples TRBV5-1 to TRBJ1-1; 7 bases map to TRBD1. V lost 4 bases and J lost 1; bases outside the gene matches: 10. CDR1 SGHRS and CDR2 YFSETQ come from the germline V gene. This CDR3 region has 16 residues. CDR3 amino acids: CASSLTFGTANTEAFF. CDR3 DNA sequence: TGCGCCAGCAGCCTGACCTTCGGGACAGCGAACACTGAAGCTTTCTTT.

This chain connects TRBV5-4 to TRBJ2-7; a possible D gene is TRBD2 (5 bases). The CDR3 sequence is 15 residues long. Trimming took 0 bases from V and 3 from J, leaving 13 bases between them. Germline CDR1 is SGHNT and CDR2 is YYREEE (reference sequence). CDR3 coding DNA: TGTGCCAGCAGCTTGGCCGTGGGAGTCAGCTACGAGCAGTACTTC. This translates into CASSLAVGVSYEQYF.

The gene calls are TRBV7-6 and TRBJ2-1, with D possibly matching TRBD2 (6 bases). The germline V gene encodes CDR1 SGHVS and CDR2 FNYEAQ. The CDR3 is made up of 14 amino acids. V shed 0 bases and J shed 10 bases, with 13 bases lying between them. The CDR3 protein is CASSLAPGGREQFF. The CDR3 nucleotides are TGTGCCAGCAGCTTAGCCCCCGGAGGGAGAGAGCAGTTCTTC.

The J gene is TRBJ1-1, the V gene TRBV6-1; possibly TRBD1 for D (5 bases). The CDR3 is made up of 13 amino acids. V lost 7 bases, J lost 3 bases, and 12 bases lay in between. Per germline, CDR1 MNHNS and CDR2 SASEGT. CDR3 nucleotides: TGTGCCAGCAACCTCGGGGGGGACACTGAAGCTTTCTTT. This encodes CASNLGGDTEAFF.

The chain employs TRBV2 and TRBJ1-5; the D gene is possibly TRBD1 (5 bases). The V end lost 6 bases, the J end lost 2 bases, and 17 bases lay between the germline ends. This CDR3 is 16 amino acids long. Per the germline V gene, CDR1 is SNHLY and CDR2 is FYNNEI. The CDR3 sequence is CASRGSSGDRNQPQHF. The CDR3 bases are TGTGCCAGCAGAGGTTCGTCGGGGGATCGCAATCAGCCCCAGCATTTT.

V is TRBV10-3 and J is TRBJ1-4; no clear D. The germline V and J ends were trimmed by 5 bases and 5 bases, with 9 bases remaining between them. CDR3 length: 13 residues. Germline V gene sequence: CDR1 ENHRY, CDR2 SYGVKD. DNA of the CDR3: TGTGCCATCAGTCAAAGACCGAATGAAAAACTGTTTTTT. Its translation is CAISQRPNEKLFF.

The rearrangement uses TRBV18 and TRBJ1-4; 7 positions agree with TRBD1. Germline V gene sequence: CDR1 KGHSH, CDR2 LQKENI. V lost 4 bases to trimming and J lost 6 bases; unmatched junction nucleotides: 17. The CDR3 runs 18 residues. CDR3 sequence reads: CASSRRGGEGASDEKLFF. CDR3 DNA: TGTGCCAGCTCACGGCGTGGAGGGGAGGGGGCGTCGGATGAAAAACTGTTTTTT. The whole variable domain, remainder taken from reference TRBV18 and TRBJ1-4, is NAGVMQNPRHLVRRRGQEARLRCSPMKGHSHVYWYRQLPEEGLKFMVYLQKENIIDESGMPKERFSAEFPKEGPSILRIQQVVRGDSAAYFCASSRRGGEGASDEKLFFGSGTQLSVL.

A few counts support this clone. The chain recombines TRBV5-1 with TRBJ1-3; weak D call: TRBD1 (6 bases). Trimming stripped 4 bases from V and 4 bases from J, with 18 bases between. The germline V gene encodes CDR1 SGHRS and CDR2 YFSETQ. The CDR3 runs 16 residues. Here the CDR3 reads CASSTTGSTGGNTIYF. CDR3 DNA: TGCGCCAGCAGCACAACTGGTTCTACAGGGGGAAACACCATATATTTT.

The chain combines TRBV15 with TRBJ1-1; no clear D gene. The CDR3 extends over 16 amino acids. CDR1 LNHNV and CDR2 YYDKDF come from the germline V gene (reference sequence). Trimming shortened V by 1 base and J by 0 bases, and 12 bases separated the two germline ends. CDR3 in amino acids: CATSRGASLMNTEAFF. In nucleotides, the CDR3 is TGTGCCACCAGCAGAGGGGCCAGCCTAATGAACACTGAAGCTTTCTTT.

CDR3 DNA: TGTGCCAGCAGCCAAGAGACTAGCGGGAACACCGGGGAGCTGTTTTTT. As protein: CASSQETSGNTGELFF. The chain links TRBV4-2 to TRBJ2-2; 9 bases align to TRBD2. Germline assignment: CDR1 LGHNA and CDR2 YNFKEQ. CDR3 length: 16 residues. The trim removed 0 bases at V and 1 base at J, leaving 0 bases unmatched.

The chain carries TRBV7-2 and TRBJ1-5; D might be TRBD1 (5 bases). The CDR3 length is 13 residues. Germline V lookup: CDR1 SGHTA, CDR2 FQGNSA. V gave up 1 base and J gave up 7 bases, with 8 bases separating them. The chain's CDR3 is CASSLGWGQPQHF. Here the CDR3 DNA reads TGTGCCAGCAGCTTAGGGTGGGGGCAGCCCCAGCATTTT.

The chain has TRBV27 and TRBJ1-1; 9 bases fit TRBD1. From germline, CDR1 is MNHEY and CDR2 SMNVEV (reference sequence). The trim removed 7 bases at V and 4 bases at J, leaving 13 bases unmatched. The CDR3 totals 16 residues. The CDR3 nucleotides are TGTGCCAGCACTGCCGGGACAGGGAAAGGTAGCACTGAAGCTTTCTTT. Translating it yields CASTAGTGKGSTEAFF.

V gene TRBV18 combines with J gene TRBJ1-1, with no clear D. Germline assignment: CDR1 KGHSH and CDR2 LQKENI. The CDR3 runs to 15 residues. The germline V and J ends were trimmed by 4 bases and 0 bases, with 12 bases remaining between them. CDR3 nucleotides: TGTGCCAGCTCACTTACGGATGAAATGAACACTGAAGCTTTCTTT. Its protein product is CASSLTDEMNTEAFF.

The count of this clone is one. This chain joins TRBV30 and TRBJ1-4; D gene unclear. The CDR3 is 13 amino acids. V was clipped by 7 bases and J by 3 bases, with 12 bases between them. CDR1 is GTSNPN, CDR2 SVGIG, per germline (reference sequence). CDR3 residues: CAYKPGANEKLFF. CDR3 bases: TGTGCCTACAAACCCGGGGCTAATGAAAAACTGTTTTTT.

The rearrangement uses TRBV29-1 and TRBJ1-4; no clear D gene. The CDR3 totals 11 residues. The V end lost 6 bases, the J end lost 4 bases, and 6 bases lay between the germline ends. CDR1 is SQVTM and CDR2 is ANQGSEA in the germline V gene. The CDR3 nucleotides are TGCAGCGTGGAACATAATGAAAAACTGTTTTTT. It yields the protein CSVEHNEKLFF.

This chain joins TRBV7-2 and TRBJ2-1; 8 bases agree with TRBD1. This CDR3 spans 15 amino acids. The V gene end was trimmed by 5 bases and the J gene end by 0 bases; junction bases not matched to a gene: 3. Germline assignment: CDR1 SGHTA and CDR2 FQGNSA. CDR3 sequence (DNA): TGTGCCAGCAGCCCAGGGGGCAACTCCTACAATGAGCAGTTCTTC. Amino acids: CASSPGGNSYNEQFF.

CDR3 sequence (DNA): TGTGCCAGCACAGGGGGGGCCTACGAGCAGTACTTC. Its translation: CASTGGAYEQYF. V gene TRBV6-1 combines with J gene TRBJ2-7; D may correspond to TRBD1 or TRBD2 (7 bases each). In germline, CDR1 is MNHNS, CDR2 SASEGT. The CDR3 consists of 12 residues. Trimming left V 7 bases short and J 2 bases short, with 9 bases between.

The genes are TRBV18 and TRBJ2-7; TRBD2 agrees at 9 bases. V shed 0 bases and J 0 bases; nucleotides not matched to a gene: 3. This CDR3 has 16 amino acids. The germline CDR1 and CDR2 sequences are KGHSH and LQKENI. This chain's CDR3 is CASSPPSSGVSYEQYF. The DNA for the CDR3 is TGTGCCAGCTCACCACCCTCTAGCGGGGTCTCCTACGAGCAGTACTTC.